A single sample is the source of the 26 T cell receptor beta chains below, sequenced in a study of beta chain features in type 1 diabetes. Broader study findings: In every one of the four CD4+ subsets, TCRB CDR3s were moderately but significantly shorter in Type 1 diabetes patients.

For these TCRs, the target antigens are not known. Since all of the isolated RNA was reverse transcribed, expressed TCRB transcripts were what got sequenced. This table comes from immunoSEQ multiplex PCR, and its TCRdb copy is limited to in-frame clones, with some not included. The repertoire holds around 690,000 clones, with roughly an eighth as singletons. The sequencing input was naive CD4+ T cells from blood. The receptors come from a man in his thirties or forties with type 1 diabetes.

This clone was observed a few times. The chain links TRBV5-1 to TRBJ2-1; 8 nucleotides align to TRBD2. The CDR3 extends over 14 amino acids. V lost 0 bases to trimming and J lost 5 bases; unmatched junction nucleotides: 1. In germline, CDR1 is SGHRS, CDR2 YFSETQ. The chain's CDR3 is CASSLELADNEQFF. The CDR3 bases are TGCGCCAGCAGCTTGGAACTAGCGGACAATGAGCAGTTCTTC.

This sequence joins TRBV6-1 and TRBJ1-2, with D possibly matching TRBD1 (5 bases). Trimming stripped 7 bases from V and 1 base from J, with 16 bases between. Looked up from germline, CDR1 is MNHNS and CDR2 is SASEGT. The CDR3 length is 15 residues. CDR3 amino acids: CASKILGLSNYGYTF. CDR3 DNA sequence: TGTGCCAGCAAGATCCTGGGGCTGAGTAACTATGGCTACACCTTC.

This clone occurred a few times. The CDR3 DNA reads as TGTGCCACCAGCAGAGATAGAACTGATCAAGAGACCCAGTACTTC. This sequence encodes CATSRDRTDQETQYF. The chain is built from TRBV15 and TRBJ2-5; D is unresolved. The V gene's germline CDR1 is LNHNV and CDR2 YYDKDF (reference sequence). V was shortened by 0 bases and J by 2 bases, with 10 bases between the two germline ends. The CDR3 is made up of 15 amino acids.

Remarks on this clone: Other DNA sequences of this sample code for an identical CDR3. J is TRBJ1-2 and V is TRBV6-5; weak D call: TRBD1 (5 bases). The CDR3 has 12 amino acids. Germline loops: CDR1 MNHEY, CDR2 SVGAGI. Trimming took 5 bases from V and 4 from J, leaving 8 bases between them. Here the CDR3 DNA reads TGTGCCAGCAGTCCAGGGCCCTATGGCTACACCTTC. The encoded protein is CASSPGPYGYTF.

This chain links TRBV9 with TRBJ1-5; 8 nucleotides match TRBD1. In germline, CDR1 is SGDLS, CDR2 YYNGEE. With 4 bases clipped from V and 8 bases from J, the junction kept 5 bases outside the gene matches. The CDR3 has 13 residues. CDR3 nucleotide sequence: TGTGCCAGCAGCATCGGGACAGGCAAGCCCCAGCATTTT. Residues: CASSIGTGKPQHF.

This clone was counted only a few times. This chain links TRBV5-1 with TRBJ1-2; D remains unclear. CDR3 length: 11 residues. Germline V gene lookup returns CDR1 SGHRS and CDR2 YFSETQ. With 0 bases removed from V and 13 bases from J, the gap between germline ends came to 10 bases. The CDR3 DNA reads TGCGCCAGCAGCTTGGACTCAGCGCCCACCTTC. Translating it yields CASSLDSAPTF. The full variable domain, with the rest looked up from reference TRBV5-1 and TRBJ1-2, is KAGVTQTPRYLIKTRGQQVTLSCSPISGHRSVSWYQQTPGQGLQFLFEYFSETQRNKGNFPGRFSGRQFSNSRSEMNVSTLELGDSALYLCASSLDSAPTFGSGTRLTVV.

The rearrangement uses TRBV13 and TRBJ1-5; 10 positions match TRBD1. CDR3 length equals 19 residues. The V segment lost 1 base and the J segment 0 bases; nucleotides outside the gene matches: 9. Germline V lookup: CDR1 PRHDT, CDR2 FYEKMQ (reference sequence). The CDR3 is CASSLASGTGAVSNQPQHF. CDR3 DNA sequence: TGTGCCAGCAGCTTAGCCTCCGGGACAGGGGCGGTTAGCAATCAGCCCCAGCATTTT.

In this sample, this clone turned up a few times. The J gene is TRBJ2-2, the V gene TRBV5-1, with D maybe TRBD2 (5 bases). This CDR3 contains 14 residues. CDR1 SGHRS and CDR2 YFSETQ come from the germline V gene. The V end was cut by 4 bases, the J end by 5 bases, with 12 bases between. The CDR3 nucleotides read TGCGCCAGCAGCCTGTTGGGAGAGACCGGGGAGCTGTTTTTT. It encodes CASSLLGETGELFF.

This clone was seen only a few times. The rearrangement links TRBV19 to TRBJ2-2; D gene ambiguous. Germline CDR1 is LNHDA and CDR2 is SQIVND (reference sequence). V was clipped by 5 bases and J by 9 bases, with 16 bases between them. This CDR3 region has 14 residues. CDR3 DNA: TGTGCCAGTAGTTTTAGGCTGGCGACCAGGGAGCTGTTTTTT. Its translation: CASSFRLATRELFF.

V is TRBV25-1 and J is TRBJ1-6, with D possibly being TRBD1 (6 bases). There are 13 residues in the CDR3. Trimming took 11 bases from V and 6 from J, leaving 14 bases between them. Germline V gene data show CDR1 as MGHDK and CDR2 as SYGVNS. The CDR3 DNA reads as TGTGCCTACAGAGACAGGACTAATTCACCCCTCCACTTT. The encoded protein is CAYRDRTNSPLHF.

This clone was found a few times. The chain combines TRBV18 with TRBJ2-7; D may correspond to TRBD1 or TRBD2 (5 bases each). Germline-derived CDR1 and CDR2 are KGHSH and LQKENI. V was clipped by 3 bases and J by 1 base, with 10 bases between them. CDR3 length: 14 residues. CDR3 DNA sequence: TGTGCCAGCTCACCTGGGACGTATTCCTACGAGCAGTACTTC. This sequence encodes CASSPGTYSYEQYF.

The genes are TRBV6-1 and TRBJ1-1; D uncertain. Germline V CDR1 and CDR2: MNHNS, SASEGT. V was clipped by 7 bases and J by 10 bases, with 22 bases between them. There are 14 residues in the CDR3. This CDR3 reads CASTPRPLQRGAFF. In DNA form, the CDR3 reads TGTGCCAGCACCCCTCGACCGCTCCAACGGGGAGCTTTCTTT.

In its sample, this clone was seen a few times. The chain has TRBV18 and TRBJ2-5, with a possible D match to TRBD1 (5 bases). The CDR3 loop spans 14 amino acids. Germline CDR1 is KGHSH and CDR2 is LQKENI. V lost 2 bases and J lost 2, with 9 bases in between. The DNA of the CDR3 is TGTGCCAGCTCACCAAGGGCAGGGCAAGAGACCCAGTACTTC. It yields the protein CASSPRAGQETQYF. Variable domain in full (rest from reference TRBV18 and TRBJ2-5): NAGVMQNPRHLVRRRGQEARLRCSPMKGHSHVYWYRQLPEEGLKFMVYLQKENIIDESGMPKERFSAEFPKEGPSILRIQQVVRGDSAAYFCASSPRAGQETQYFGPGTRLLVL.

As to this clone: In the same sample, other DNA sequences code for this CDR3. The chain links TRBV4-3 to TRBJ2-4, with D perhaps matching TRBD1 (6 bases). Trimming stripped 0 bases from V and 8 bases from J, with 14 bases between. This CDR3 has 15 residues. Per germline, CDR1 LGHNA and CDR2 YSLEER. CDR3 sequence reads: CASSQDQGQGHIQYF. The DNA of the CDR3 is TGCGCCAGCAGCCAAGATCAAGGCCAGGGGCACATTCAGTACTTC.

The rearrangement links TRBV7-3 to TRBJ2-1; TRBD1 aligns across 7 bases. This CDR3 contains 15 residues. V trimming: 5 bases; J trimming: 0 bases; junction bases outside the gene matches: 4. Germline V gene sequence: CDR1 SGHTA, CDR2 FQGTGA. The CDR3 here is CASSPGQISYNEQFF. As DNA, the CDR3 is TGTGCCAGCAGCCCGGGACAGATCTCCTACAATGAGCAGTTCTTC.

Only a few counts were recorded for this clone. The rearrangement uses TRBV6-1 and TRBJ1-5, with no clear D. This CDR3 region has 14 residues. V dropped 7 bases and J dropped 2 bases, with 12 bases sitting between them. Germline values: CDR1 MNHNS, CDR2 SASEGT. This chain's CDR3 is CASILSGGNQPQHF. The CDR3 nucleotides read TGTGCCAGCATCTTATCGGGAGGCAATCAGCCCCAGCATTTT.

This clone was detected only a few times. This chain links TRBV5-1 with TRBJ1-5, with D uncertain. Deletions cut 8 bases from V and 5 bases from J, with 14 bases between. The CDR3 runs to 13 residues. Germline CDR1 SGHRS, CDR2 YFSETQ. The CDR3 DNA is TGCGCCAGTTCGTCCGGGAACGATCAGCCCCAGCATTTT. Amino acids: CASSSGNDQPQHF.

The V call is TRBV6-6, the J call TRBJ2-7, with D possibly being TRBD2 (6 bases). The CDR3 has 12 amino acids. The germline CDR1 and CDR2 sequences are MNHNY and SVGAGI (reference sequence). Trimming took off 8 bases at V and 2 bases at J, with 10 bases between the two ends. CDR3 loop: CASFQRAYEQYF. The CDR3 DNA sequence: TGTGCCAGCTTCCAGCGGGCCTACGAGCAGTACTTC.

This clone came up a few times. J is TRBJ2-5 and V is TRBV7-2, with D perhaps TRBD2 (6 bases). Trimming cost V 5 bases and J 5 bases, with 9 bases left between them. CDR1 and CDR2 from the germline V gene are SGHTA and FQGNSA. This CDR3 has 12 amino acids. Here the CDR3 reads CASSASGETQYF. The DNA for the CDR3 is TGTGCCAGCAGCGCCAGCGGGGAGACCCAGTACTTC.

The rearrangement joins TRBV4-1 to TRBJ2-1; D possibly corresponds to TRBD1 (5 bases). This CDR3 comprises 14 residues. CDR1 and CDR2 (germline): MGHRA, YSYEKL. The V gene lost 1 base and the J gene lost 8 bases, with 12 bases spanning the gap. The chain's CDR3 is CASSQAATVDEQFF. In nucleotides, the CDR3 is TGCGCCAGCAGCCAAGCCGCGACAGTCGATGAGCAGTTCTTC.

V gene TRBV7-2 combines with J gene TRBJ2-5; TRBD2 matches 8 bases. There are 15 residues in the CDR3. Germline CDR1 SGHTA, CDR2 FQGNSA. The trim removed 1 base at V and 5 bases at J, leaving 6 bases unmatched. The CDR3 DNA follows: TGTGCCAGCAGCTTAGGAGGACTAGCTTGGGAGACCCAGTACTTC. It is translated as CASSLGGLAWETQYF.

The V gene is TRBV6-5, the J gene TRBJ1-2; D ambiguous. Looked up from germline, CDR1 is MNHEY and CDR2 is SVGAGI. There are 13 residues in the CDR3. V shed 0 bases and J shed 4 bases, with 6 bases lying between them. The CDR3 loop reads CASSYSRRYGYTF. CDR3 sequence (DNA): TGTGCCAGCAGTTACTCGAGGCGCTATGGCTACACCTTC.

This chain uses TRBV29-1 with TRBJ1-4, with 8 positions matching TRBD1. V dropped 5 bases and J dropped 4; count of bases not matched to a gene: 3. CDR3 size: 13 residues. CDR1 and CDR2 (germline): SQVTM, ANQGSEA. Written as DNA, the CDR3 is TGCAGCGTTAGTGACAGGGGTAATGAAAAACTGTTTTTT. Its translation is CSVSDRGNEKLFF.

A few counts support this clone. This rearrangement joins TRBV2 to TRBJ1-6; D unclear. V lost 7 bases, J lost 8 bases, and 9 bases lay in between. The CDR3 loop spans 12 amino acids. CDR1 is SNHLY, CDR2 FYNNEI, per germline. The CDR3 is CASNHADSPLHF. In nucleotides, the CDR3 is TGTGCCAGCAATCATGCCGATTCACCCCTCCACTTT.

V gene TRBV7-3 combines with J gene TRBJ1-2; TRBD1 matches at 8 bases. V lost 4 bases to trimming and J lost 7 bases; unmatched junction nucleotides: 11. The CDR3 length is 15 residues. Germline V gene data show CDR1 as SGHTA and CDR2 as FQGTGA. The CDR3 spells CASSSDGTGRSGYTF. DNA of the CDR3: TGTGCCAGCAGCTCCGACGGGACAGGTCGGAGTGGCTACACCTTC.

The table lists this clone with a few counts. The chain joins TRBV11-2 to TRBJ2-2, with 9 bases fitting TRBD1. The junction had 3 bases not matched to a gene; V was cut back by 4 bases and J by 3 bases. Germline V gene sequence: CDR1 SGHAT, CDR2 FQNNGV. The length of the CDR3 is 15 residues. In DNA, the CDR3 is TGTGCCAGCAGCTCCACAGGGGGCTACACCGGGGAGCTGTTTTTT. Encoded protein: CASSSTGGYTGELFF.